Listed here is a single T cell receptor beta chain. The antigen this receptor binds is unknown. Base qualities are not provided; no much larger clone lies one nucleotide away. CDR1 SGHVS and CDR2 FQNEAQ were looked up in the germline V gene. Taken from cysteine to phenylalanine, the CDR3 has 15 residues. This entry keeps only the CDR3 DNA: 45 bases, framed from base 1. After removal of 5 bases from V and 3 bases from J, the junction retains 5 bases not matched to a gene. The sample is drawn from a study of T cell repertoires in cytomegalovirus infection (dated by TCRdb to between 2018 and 2020). For the wider study: Alongside well-studied HLA-B-restricted epitopes, the peptide stimulations were aimed at recently identified HLA-C-restricted CMV epitopes, whose presentation resists viral immunomodulation. The HLA type of each donor mattered for the analysis, because public TCR beta signatures pointed to carriage of CMV infection along with the matching HLA type. General study outcomes and caveats: The ex vivo response was dominated by HLA-C-restricted CMV-specific TCR beta clonotypes, and the single most frequent clonotype in two of eight donors was supplied by these HLA-C-restricted clonotypes. In both this cohort and an independent roughly 330-donor cohort, the cumulative frequency of public TCR beta family members distinguished carriers of CMV infection plus the relevant HLA type.

Per the publication, the treatment or condition label means: in vitro stimulation with specific CMV peptide epitopes to enrich CMV-specific T cells. Sequencing relied on an Illumina HiSeq 1500. TCRdb ran its own pipeline on the public reads, namely fastp trimming at Q25 and MiXCR clone calling, and kept in-frame beta chains. Each CDR3 protein gets just one entry, which takes the most common genes and DNA from the rows behind it. The sample contains about 700,000 distinct CDR3 sequences, approximately 33% of them found a single time. The ten largest clonotypes hold approximately 18% of the sample. This sequence was found in a human donor in good health (CMV status not recorded). Some clones in this sample may be carry-over from other donors' samples. The chain joins TRBV7-8 to TRBJ1-3; TRBD1 fits 9 bases in the junction. Sequencing used cultured PBMCs, obtained from culture after CMV antigen stimulation. CDR3 sequence: CASSRQGVGGNTIYF. The sequenced DNA is TGTGCCAGCAGCCGACAGGGGGTTGGTGGAAACACCATATATTTT.